These T cell receptor beta chains were read from a single sample in a study of shared clonotypes between healthy human individuals. The table came from immunoSEQ multiplex PCR; TCRdb's copy has only in-frame clones and leaves some out. The top ten clones hold about 0.36% of a sample with roughly 2.2 million clones, 85% to 95% of them seen once. Source material: naive CD4+ T cells from PBMCs. Source of these receptors: a man younger than 35 in good health. Some clones in this sample may be carry-over from other donors' samples. Both conserved end residues are part of each CDR3. Each record gives: V gene, clone size, J gene, D gene, CDR3 protein, CDR3 DNA. A D gene is named only where the DNA matches it firmly. Some rows mark clone size as missing; the rest say once, few, many or name a class of expanded clone.

V: TRBV7-9
size: .
J: TRBJ1-3
D: .
CDR3: CASSLEIGNTIYF
DNA: TGTGCCAGCAGCTTAGAGATTGGAAACACCATATATTTT

V: TRBV7-2
size: .
J: TRBJ1-2
D: .
CDR3: CASSLTGASYGYTF
DNA: TGTGCCAGCAGCTTAACCGGCGCGAGCTATGGCTACACCTTC

V: TRBV30
size: .
J: TRBJ1-6
D: .
CDR3: CAWSVKGVDNSPLHF
DNA: TGTGCCTGGAGTGTAAAGGGGGTAGATAATTCACCCCTCCACTTT

V: TRBV28
size: .
J: TRBJ2-3
D: .
CDR3: CASRHDKSGGDTQYF
DNA: TGTGCCAGCAGACACGACAAATCCGGAGGAGATACGCAGTATTTT

V: TRBV29-1
size: once
J: TRBJ2-7
D: .
CDR3: CSVVRQGYEQYF
DNA: TGCAGCGTTGTCCGGCAGGGCTACGAGCAGTACTTC

V: TRBV11-2
size: .
J: TRBJ1-2
D: .
CDR3: CVSSFGEEESYGYTF
DNA: TGTGTCAGCAGCTTCGGCGAGGAGGAGAGCTATGGCTACACCTTC

V: TRBV28
size: once
J: TRBJ1-2
D: TRBD1
CDR3: CASSHPRTGTGDYGYTF
DNA: TGTGCCAGCAGTCACCCCCGCACCGGGACAGGGGACTATGGCTACACCTTC

V: TRBV5-1
size: .
J: TRBJ2-7
D: .
CDR3: CASSLGGLGNYEQYF
DNA: TGCGCCAGCAGCTTGGGCGGGTTAGGTAACTACGAGCAGTACTTC

V: TRBV28
size: once
J: TRBJ1-4
D: .
CDR3: CASSLETVATNEKLFF
DNA: TGTGCCAGCAGTTTGGAGACCGTTGCAACTAATGAAAAACTGTTTTTT

V: TRBV6-5
size: .
J: TRBJ2-1
D: .
CDR3: CASSYSPSYNEQFF
DNA: TGTGCCAGCAGTTACTCGCCGTCTTACAATGAGCAGTTCTTC

V: TRBV7-8
size: .
J: TRBJ2-2
D: .
CDR3: CASSLWEGANTGELFF
DNA: TGTGCCAGCAGCTTATGGGAAGGCGCGAACACCGGGGAGCTGTTTTTT

V: TRBV19
size: .
J: TRBJ1-5
D: TRBD1
CDR3: CASSALGTESNQPQHF
DNA: TGTGCCAGTAGTGCCCTCGGGACAGAGAGCAATCAGCCCCAGCATTTT

V: TRBV4-1
size: .
J: TRBJ2-4
D: .
CDR3: CASSQIRGGAKNIQYF
DNA: TGCGCCAGCAGCCAGATCCGAGGAGGGGCCAAAAACATTCAGTACTTC

V: TRBV1
size: .
J: TRBJ1-2
D: .
CDR3: CTSSQVSRSRTPDGYTF
DNA: TGCACCAGCAGCCAAGTTTCTAGATCGAGGACACCGGATGGCTACACCTTC